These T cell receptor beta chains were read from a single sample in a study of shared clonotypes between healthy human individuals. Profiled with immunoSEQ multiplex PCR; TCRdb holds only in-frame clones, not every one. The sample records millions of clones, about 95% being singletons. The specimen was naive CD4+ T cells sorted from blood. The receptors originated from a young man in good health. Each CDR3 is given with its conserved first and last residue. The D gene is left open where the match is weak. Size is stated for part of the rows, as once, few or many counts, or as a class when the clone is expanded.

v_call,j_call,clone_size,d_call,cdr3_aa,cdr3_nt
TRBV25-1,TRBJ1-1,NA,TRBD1,CASSTSGQGALSEAFF,TGTGCCAGCAGTACATCGGGACAGGGGGCGCTGTCTGAAGCTTTCTTT
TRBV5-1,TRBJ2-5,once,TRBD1,CASSLGNRGETQYF,TGCGCCAGCAGCTTGGGGAACAGGGGCGAGACCCAGTACTTC
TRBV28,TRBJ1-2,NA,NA,CASIGTEYYGYTF,TGTGCCAGCATCGGAACAGAGTACTATGGCTACACCTTC
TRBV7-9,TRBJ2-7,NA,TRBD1,CASSLQGVPYEQYF,TGTGCCAGCAGCCTACAGGGGGTGCCCTACGAGCAGTACTTC
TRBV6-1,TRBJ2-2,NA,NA,CASRTPNTGELFF,TGTGCCAGCAGAACACCTAACACCGGGGAGCTGTTTTTT
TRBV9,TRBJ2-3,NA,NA,CASSVVSGGPSDTQYF,TGTGCCAGCAGCGTAGTCTCTGGGGGGCCTTCGGATACGCAGTATTTT
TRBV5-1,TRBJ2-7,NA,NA,CASSPGDTPLQYF,TGCGCCAGCAGCCCCGGGGACACCCCACTGCAGTACTTC
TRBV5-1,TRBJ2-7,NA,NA,CASSLGQGAYEQYF,TGCGCCAGCAGCTTGGGGCAGGGAGCTTACGAGCAGTACTTC
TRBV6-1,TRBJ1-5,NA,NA,CASSNSNQPQHF,TGTGCCAGTTCAAATAGCAATCAGCCCCAGCATTTT
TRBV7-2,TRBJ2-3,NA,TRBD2,CASSYNGTSETDTQYF,TGTGCCAGCAGCTATAACGGGACTAGCGAGACAGATACGCAGTATTTT
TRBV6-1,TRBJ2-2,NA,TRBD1,CASRVDRGFTGELFF,TGTGCCAGCAGAGTTGACAGGGGGTTCACCGGGGAGCTGTTTTTT
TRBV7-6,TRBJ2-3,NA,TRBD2,CASSLTSLADTQYF,TGTGCCAGCAGCTTGACTAGCCTCGCAGATACGCAGTATTTT
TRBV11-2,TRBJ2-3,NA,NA,CASRQPQGSDTQYF,TGTGCCAGCAGACAACCTCAGGGGTCAGATACGCAGTATTTT
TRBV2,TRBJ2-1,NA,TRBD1,CASTSDRGRSSFGNEQFF,TGTGCCAGCACCTCGGACAGGGGGCGTTCCTCGTTCGGCAATGAGCAGTTCTTC
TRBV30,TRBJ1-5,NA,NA,CAWSAGGDQPQHF,TGTGCCTGGAGTGCGGGGGGGGACCAGCCCCAGCATTTT
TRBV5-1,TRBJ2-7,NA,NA,CASSPSGTAWEQYF,TGCGCCAGCAGCCCCTCCGGGACCGCATGGGAGCAGTACTTC
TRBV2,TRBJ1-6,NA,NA,CASSEARGGNSPLHF,TGTGCCAGCAGTGAAGCGCGTGGGGGGAATTCACCCCTCCACTTT
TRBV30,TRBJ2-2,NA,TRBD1,CAWGRDSRNTGELFF,TGTGCCTGGGGCCGGGACAGCCGGAACACCGGGGAGCTGTTTTTT
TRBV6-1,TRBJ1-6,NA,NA,CASSGDKSSPLHF,TGTGCCAGCAGCGGGGACAAGAGTTCACCCCTCCACTTT
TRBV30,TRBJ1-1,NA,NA,CAWSVGGVGTEAFF,TGTGCCTGGAGTGTGGGAGGGGTGGGCACTGAAGCTTTCTTT
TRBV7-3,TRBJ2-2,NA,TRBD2,CASSPGGIGELFF,TGTGCCAGCAGCCCCGGGGGGATCGGGGAGCTGTTTTTT
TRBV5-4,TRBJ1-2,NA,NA,CASSRGAGQQNGYTF,TGTGCCAGCAGCCGCGGGGCCGGACAACAGAATGGCTACACCTTC